The next 27 T cell receptor beta chains were all read from a single sample in a study of spatial heterogeneity in lung cancer. Time point here: sample taken at primary tumor resection. No cell sorting; template was whole RNA from tumor, lung tissue or PBMC. TCRdb used MiXCR to reprocess the 5' RACE reads, holding one entry per CDR3 protein. The table lists tens of thousands of distinct CDR3 sequences, about an eighth of them singletons. This sample comprised PBMCs, obtained at surgery. Receptors were obtained from a male donor with early-stage non-small cell lung cancer.

The CDR3, as DNA: TGTGCCAGCAGCAAGATTCCGGAGACCCAGTACTTC. Amino acids: CASSKIPETQYF. The V and J genes are TRBV6-2 or TRBV6-3 and TRBJ2-5; no clear D gene. CDR1 MNHEY and CDR2 SVGEGT come from the germline V gene. The CDR3 loop spans 12 amino acids. V lost 6 bases to trimming and J lost 5 bases, with 10 bases between them.

The J gene is TRBJ2-3, the V gene TRBV25-1; a possible D gene is TRBD2 (5 bases). V lost 8 bases, J lost 1 base, and 7 bases lay in between. Germline V gene sequence: CDR1 MGHDK, CDR2 SYGVNS. The CDR3 spans 12 residues. The CDR3 sequence: CASQAGTDTQYF. The CDR3 nucleotides read TGTGCCAGCCAAGCGGGCACAGATACGCAGTATTTT.

This chain joins TRBV30 and TRBJ2-7; 11 bases map to TRBD2. The CDR3 loop spans 12 amino acids. Germline V CDR1 and CDR2: GTSNPN, SVGIG (reference sequence). The trim removed 3 bases at V and 5 bases at J, leaving 0 bases unmatched. This chain's CDR3 is CAWRGLADEQYF. As DNA, the CDR3 is TGTGCCTGGAGGGGACTAGCGGACGAGCAGTACTTC. The whole variable domain, filled in from reference TRBV30 and TRBJ2-7, reads SQTIHQWPATLVQPVGSPLSLECTVEGTSNPNLYWYRQAAGRGLQLLFYSVGIGQISSEVPQNLSASRPQDRQFILSSKKLLLSDSGFYLCAWRGLADEQYFGPGTRLTVT.

This clonotype was seen many times. The genes are TRBV7-9 and TRBJ2-7; no clear D. The CDR3 is 11 amino acids. The germline V and J ends were trimmed by 4 bases and 4 bases, with 5 bases remaining between them. Germline V gene sequence: CDR1 SEHNR, CDR2 FQNEAQ (reference sequence). The CDR3 DNA follows: TGTGCCAGCAGCTCTTATTACGAGCAGTACTTC. Its translation is CASSSYYEQYF.

The V call is TRBV24-1, the J call TRBJ2-3; TRBD1 matches 9 bases. The CDR3 contains 17 residues. Per the germline V gene, CDR1 is KGHDR and CDR2 is SFDVKD. V trimming: 5 bases; J trimming: 4 bases; junction bases outside the gene matches: 12. This CDR3 reads CATSGPFGTGNPDTQYF. The CDR3 region has the DNA TGTGCCACCAGTGGCCCCTTTGGGACAGGGAACCCAGATACGCAGTATTTT.

This clonotype appeared a few times. The chain recombines TRBV5-5 with TRBJ2-3; 13 positions match TRBD2. The V segment lost 4 bases and the J segment 4 bases; nucleotides outside the gene matches: 9. The germline gives CDR1 SGHKS, CDR2 YYEKEE (reference sequence). The CDR3 contains 17 residues. The CDR3 here is CASSIGLAGESSDTQYF. The DNA of the CDR3 is TGTGCCAGCAGCATAGGACTAGCGGGAGAAAGTTCAGATACGCAGTATTTT.

There are a few counts of this clonotype. V gene TRBV5-1 combines with J gene TRBJ1-1; TRBD1 matches 7 bases. CDR3 length: 13 residues. CDR1 SGHRS and CDR2 YFSETQ come from the germline V gene. V was clipped by 4 bases and J by 5 bases; unmatched bases: 5. CDR3 coding DNA: TGCGCCAGCAGCGTACAGGGGAGGACTGAAGCTTTCTTT. It is translated as CASSVQGRTEAFF.

This clonotype was observed a few times. The chain combines TRBV19 with TRBJ2-7, with a tentative D call TRBD2 (6 bases). The ends were cut back, 5 bases at V and 2 bases at J, with 10 bases in the middle. Germline lookup yields CDR1 LNHDA and CDR2 SQIVND (reference sequence). There are 13 residues in the CDR3. This CDR3 is CASSRSGPYEQYF. The CDR3 DNA reads TGTGCCAGTAGTCGTAGCGGACCCTACGAGCAGTACTTC.

The chain combines TRBV19 with TRBJ2-7, with a tentative D call TRBD1 (6 bases). The CDR3 runs to 13 residues. Germline assignment: CDR1 LNHDA and CDR2 SQIVND (reference sequence). The V end lost 8 bases, the J end lost 0 bases, and 11 bases lay between the germline ends. The CDR3 spells CASAGQSSYEQYF. The CDR3 DNA is TGTGCCAGTGCTGGACAGTCCTCCTACGAGCAGTACTTC.

The table lists this clonotype with a few counts. The J gene is TRBJ1-4, the V gene TRBV11-2; D possibly corresponds to TRBD1 (6 bases). V dropped 6 bases and J dropped 8 bases, with 16 bases sitting between them. The CDR3 contains 14 residues. CDR1 SGHAT and CDR2 FQNNGV come from the germline V gene. The CDR3 loop reads CASSFAGDKEKLFF. The CDR3 coding sequence is TGTGCCAGCAGTTTCGCGGGGGACAAGGAAAAACTGTTTTTT. Filled out from reference TRBV11-2 and TRBJ1-4, the complete variable domain reads EAGVAQSPRYKIIEKRQSVAFWCNPISGHATLYWYQQILGQGPKLLIQFQNNGVVDDSQLPKDRFSAERLKGVDSTLKIQPAKLEDSAVYLCASSFAGDKEKLFFGSGTQLSVL.

This clonotype has a handful of counts. The chain carries TRBV20-1 and TRBJ1-4; TRBD1 agrees at 10 bases. The J segment lost 5 bases and the V segment lost 6 bases, leaving 3 bases of the junction unmatched. CDR1 and CDR2 from the germline V gene are DFQATT and SNEGSKA (reference sequence). This CDR3 region has 13 residues. CDR3 DNA: TGCAGTGCAAGACAGGGGGCGAATGAAAAACTGTTTTTT. It translates to CSARQGANEKLFF.

The chain combines TRBV20-1 with TRBJ2-7; 11 bases agree with TRBD2. Germline CDR1 reads DFQATT; CDR2 reads SNEGSKA (reference sequence). V shed 0 bases and J 0 bases; nucleotides not matched to a gene: 10. CDR3 length equals 18 residues. The DNA for the CDR3 is TGCAGTGCTAGAGATGGAGGGCTAGCGGGAGGAGTCTCCTACGAGCAGTACTTC. Its protein is CSARDGGLAGGVSYEQYF.

This chain joins TRBV5-1 and TRBJ2-2; no clear D. The ends were cut back, 3 bases at V and 1 base at J, with 10 bases in the middle. Germline V gives CDR1 SGHRS, CDR2 YFSETQ. The CDR3 spans 15 residues. Here the CDR3 reads CASSSDRVNTGELFF. For the CDR3, the DNA is TGCGCCAGCAGCTCAGATCGAGTGAACACCGGGGAGCTGTTTTTT.

Comments on this clonotype: Since no conserved phenylalanine or tryptophan closes the CDR3, a read error is the likely cause. The chain uses TRBV29-1 and TRBJ1-2; D not certain. V was shortened by 2 bases and J by 5 bases, with 12 bases between the two germline ends. Looked up from germline, CDR1 is SQVTM and CDR2 is ANQGSEA. This CDR3 comprises 13 residues. Written as DNA, the CDR3 is TGCAGCGTTGAATCGGCTCGCCGTTATGGCTACACCATC. It codes for CSVESARRYGYTI.

In this sample, this clonotype turned up a few times. The genes are TRBV5-4 and TRBJ1-1; D is unresolved. V was cut by 5 bases and J by 7 bases, with 9 bases left in between. Germline lookup yields CDR1 SGHNT and CDR2 YYREEE (reference sequence). The CDR3 runs 11 residues. CDR3 region: CASRFRNEAFF. CDR3 nucleotides: TGTGCCAGCAGATTCAGAAATGAAGCTTTCTTT. Full variable domain (remainder filled in from reference TRBV5-4 and TRBJ1-1): ETGVTQSPTHLIKTRGQQVTLRCSSQSGHNTVSWYQQALGQGPQFIFQYYREEENGRGNFPPRFSGLQFPNYSSELNVNALELDDSALYLCASRFRNEAFFGQGTRLTVV.

This rearrangement joins TRBV21-1 to TRBJ2-7; the D segment call TRBD2 is taken from the table without a DNA check. TRBV21-1 is termed a pseudogene. The CDR3 runs 19 residues. Written as DNA, the CDR3 is TGTGCCAGCAGCAACTCGGGACAGGGACTAGCGGGATCCGTTATAGAGCAGTACTTC. Amino acid sequence: CASSNSGQGLAGSVIEQYF.

There are a few counts of this clonotype. The V gene is TRBV3-1, the J gene TRBJ2-1; 12 bases map to TRBD2. This CDR3 has 18 amino acids. The J segment lost 0 bases and the V segment lost 2 bases, leaving 5 bases of the junction unmatched. The germline V gene has CDR1 LGHDT and CDR2 YNNKEL (reference sequence). Here the CDR3 reads CASSQLAGGGSSYNEQFF. The CDR3 region has the DNA TGTGCCAGCAGCCAACTAGCGGGAGGGGGAAGCTCCTACAATGAGCAGTTCTTC.

The sample holds a few counts of this clonotype. The CDR3 sequence is CASSILSLSGNTIYF. The DNA for the CDR3 is TGTGCCAGTAGTATCCTCAGCCTCTCTGGAAACACCATATATTTT. The chain joins TRBV19 to TRBJ1-3; D is uncertain. Trimming took off 3 bases at V and 0 bases at J, with 9 bases between the two ends. The germline V gene has CDR1 LNHDA and CDR2 SQIVND (reference sequence). The CDR3 contains 15 residues.

In its sample, this clonotype was seen many times. V usage is TRBV11-3 and J usage is TRBJ2-1; tentative D call: TRBD2 (6 bases). V lost 7 bases, J lost 2 bases, and 15 bases lay in between. Germline-derived CDR1 and CDR2 are SGHNT and YENEEA. The CDR3 has 15 amino acids. CDR3 sequence: CASTPGGGPYNEQFF. The CDR3 bases are TGTGCCAGCACGCCCGGGGGAGGCCCCTACAATGAGCAGTTCTTC. The full variable domain, in which reference TRBV11-3 and TRBJ2-1 provide the parts outside the CDR3, is EAGVVQSPRYKIIEKKQPVAFWCNPISGHNTLYWYLQNLGQGPELLIRYENEEAVDDSQLPKDRFSAERLKGVDSTLKIQPAELGDSAVYLCASTPGGGPYNEQFFGPGTRLTVL.

This clonotype was seen ten or more times. This chain joins TRBV30 and TRBJ2-3; D is perhaps TRBD1 (6 bases). This CDR3 spans 12 amino acids. CDR1 and CDR2 from the germline V gene are GTSNPN and SVGIG (reference sequence). The V and J ends lost 6 bases and 5 bases respectively, with 12 bases between them. DNA for the CDR3: TGTGCCTGCCCAACAGGGTTAGATACGCAGTATTTT. Translated, it gives CACPTGLDTQYF.

This clonotype was seen at least ten times. The J gene is TRBJ1-1, the V gene TRBV6-5; 8 nucleotides agree with TRBD1. This CDR3 spans 15 amino acids. Trimming cost V 6 bases and J 1 base; bases outside gene matches: 7. The V gene's germline CDR1 is MNHEY and CDR2 SVGAGI. The CDR3 DNA sequence: TGTGCCAGCAGGAGGACAGGGATGGGGAACACTGAAGCTTTCTTT. As protein: CASRRTGMGNTEAFF.

This clonotype was counted between two and nine times. The rearrangement uses TRBV7-8 and TRBJ1-5, with TRBD1 matching 8 bases. This CDR3 is built from 17 residues. V dropped 5 bases and J dropped 0; count of bases not matched to a gene: 9. Germline CDR1 and CDR2: SGHVS and FQNEAQ. DNA for the CDR3: TGTGCCAGCAGCCAGGGACAGGACCTCGTTAGCAATCAGCCCCAGCATTTT. This gives the protein CASSQGQDLVSNQPQHF.

This clonotype has a handful of counts. The V and J genes are TRBV6-2 or TRBV6-3 and TRBJ2-5; 10 positions agree with TRBD1. J lost 6 bases, V lost 5 bases, and 3 bases had no gene match. CDR3 length: 13 residues. CDR1 and CDR2 (germline): MNHEY, SVGEGT. CDR3 bases: TGTGCCAGCAGTCCGGGACAGGGGAAGACCCAGTACTTC. Its translation is CASSPGQGKTQYF.

This clonotype appeared a few times. J is TRBJ1-1 and V is TRBV7-2; weak D call: TRBD1 (5 bases). The V gene lost 4 bases and the J gene lost 7 bases, with 19 bases spanning the gap. Germline loops: CDR1 SGHTA, CDR2 FQGNSA. This CDR3 comprises 15 residues. Here the CDR3 reads CASSSFGGSQLEAFF. The CDR3 region has the DNA TGTGCCAGCAGCTCATTCGGGGGGTCACAGCTTGAAGCTTTCTTT.

The table lists this clonotype with a few counts. This chain links TRBV12-5 with TRBJ2-1; D is undetermined. The CDR3 sequence is 12 residues long. CDR1 is LGHNT and CDR2 is FRNRAP in the germline V gene. Trimming shortened V by 5 bases and J by 7 bases, and 9 bases separated the two germline ends. The CDR3 region has the DNA TGTGCTAGTGGTCTCGCCCTAAATGAGCAGTTCTTC. It yields the protein CASGLALNEQFF.

In this sample, this clonotype turned up a few times. The chain uses TRBV7-6 and TRBJ2-7; D remains ambiguous. Trimming left V 2 bases short and J 1 base short, with 6 bases between. CDR3 length equals 13 residues. The germline V gene has CDR1 SGHVS and CDR2 FNYEAQ. The CDR3: CASSLSLSYEQYF. CDR3 bases: TGTGCCAGCAGCTTATCGCTTTCCTACGAGCAGTACTTC.

V usage is TRBV7-6 and J usage is TRBJ2-5; D may be TRBD2 (6 bases). The CDR3 runs 14 residues. V shed 1 base and J shed 3 bases, with 9 bases lying between them. The germline V gene encodes CDR1 SGHVS and CDR2 FNYEAQ. CDR3 loop: CASSLGVAEETQYF. The CDR3 bases are TGTGCCAGCAGCTTAGGAGTAGCGGAAGAGACCCAGTACTTC.